The sequence of this T cell receptor beta chain was determined in a study of T cells expressing NK-cell markers (dated by TCRdb to between 2020 and 2021). About the full investigation: TCR beta-chain repertoires were profiled in sorted CD3+CD56+NKG2C+, CD3+CD56+NKG2C- and CD3+CD56-NKG2C+ T-cell subsets from seven or eight donors. Of the eight sequenced donors, seven were found to be HCMV-seropositive and one was found to be HCMV-seronegative. All eight donors whose samples were sequenced were randomly selected healthy volunteers, three of them men and five women. Libraries were sequenced as 2 x 150 bp reads on Illumina HiSeq 2000/2500, MiSeq or NextSeq. Study-level results and caveats: Whether the expanded NKG2C-expressing T cell clones were specific for HCMV antigens remained unclear. Those dominant clonotypes were again the most abundant among CD3+CD56-NKG2C+ cells in a few donors, at 28.3-60.1%. For several donors, the dominant CD3+CD56+NKG2C+ clonotypes were among the top 10 CD8+ clonotypes and accounted for 1.0-7.0% of CD8+ T cells.

These reads were obtained on an Illumina HiSeq 2000. TCR beta cDNA libraries were made by 5'RACE template switching that added a universal primer site and unique molecular identifiers. Synthesis of cDNA was primed from the TCR beta constant segment and was followed by two consecutive PCR amplification steps. The paper's data handling went like this. MIGEC was used to demultiplex reads and group reads by UMI, and MiTCR was used to assemble and quantify clonotypes. Only TCR cDNA sequences supported by at least two reads were kept to exclude erroneous sequences. Downstream repertoire analysis used the tcR package, and clonotypes were matched across fractions by CDR3 nucleotide sequence plus V segment. VDJmatch was used to annotate antigen specificity against VDJdb, with one amino acid substitution allowed in CDR3. Reprocessed by TCRdb, the reads give a single entry per CDR3 protein sequence, without DNA. The V and J calls here are based on TCRdb, not the publication. For this sample, the table gives 30,000 or so distinct CDR3 sequences. In total, the top ten clones hold 50% to 75% of the sample.

The CDR3 starts with the cysteine, ends with the phenylalanine, and has 15 residues. Only the protein is available. A commercial ELISA kit detecting HCMV-specific IgG in serum was used to determine HCMV serostatus. Ficoll density gradient centrifugation was used to isolate peripheral blood mononuclear cells from blood. A word on this clonotype: What this receptor recognizes is not known.

This receptor was identified in a woman between 18 and 70 years old in good health. Sequencing was carried out using blood T cells: a sorted CD56 or NKG2C T cell subset, CD4+ or CD8+ T cells, or bulk PBMC T cells (not recorded which). This chain joins TRBV12-3 or TRBV12-4 to TRBJ2-3; TCRdb's D call of TRBD1 is untestable without DNA. The CDR3 corresponds to CASSGDPRNTDTQYF.